What follows is one T cell receptor beta chain and its context. Antigen specificity is unknown. Naive-designated CD8 cells lacked CD45RO, were positively enriched for CCR7, and omitted terminally differentiated effector memory CD45RA+ cells. The data were taken from a study of shared clonotypes between healthy human individuals. As for the study in general: Every donor yielded three CD4 naive, three CD4 memory, two CD8 naive and one CD8 memory plate.

In germline, CDR1 is LNHDA, CDR2 SQIVND (reference sequence). This CDR3 is 14 amino acids long. V trimming: 5 bases; J trimming: 7 bases; junction bases outside the gene matches: 7. Sequencing was performed with immunoSEQ multiplex PCR; in TCRdb, only in-frame clones are kept and a portion is missing. The sample records over 2 million clones, approximately 95% being singletons. Study-level results: Against clonotypes common to all four donors, non-shared ones had lower generation probabilities.

This clonotype was sampled from a man aged 18 to 30 in good health. This chain joins TRBV19 and TRBJ2-1; 8 bases line up with TRBD2. The source material was naive CD8+ T cells sorted from blood. CDR3 nucleotide sequence: TGTGCCAGTAGTGGAAGCGGGAGTGGTAATGAGCAGTTCTTC. It encodes CASSGSGSGNEQFF.